The entry below describes one T cell receptor (beta chain). The V gene's germline CDR1 is SGHNT and CDR2 YYREEE (reference sequence). The ends were cut back, 5 bases at V and 8 bases at J, with 13 bases in the middle. The CDR3 totals 12 residues. These data come from a study of T cells after yellow fever vaccination. MiXCR, run by TCRdb on the 5' RACE reads, gives a single entry per CDR3 protein. This sample has around 300,000 distinct CDR3 sequences, with approximately 4% found just once. The receptor's source is a man younger than 35 who received the YFV17D yellow fever vaccine. The rearrangement links TRBV5-4 to TRBJ1-1; D gene unclear. The material was PBMCs, obtained 5 days after the yellow fever booster vaccination. DNA for the CDR3: TGTGCCAGCAGTTTTCAGATAGGCGAAGCTTTCTTT. Translating it yields CASSFQIGEAFF.